The clone carrying this T cell receptor (beta chain) was detected many times. Its antigen remains unidentified. Germline CDR1 and CDR2: SGHVS and FNYEAQ. The CDR3 runs to 13 residues. V lost 1 base and J lost 11; bases outside the gene matches: 2. To make TCR beta libraries, researchers used iRepertoire HTBI primers and Arm-PCR of CDR3 regions. As originally analysed: Among the samples, 60 or so TRBV and 14 to 15 TRBJ segments were identified. TCRdb re-derived calls from the multiplex PCR reads in MiXCR, one entry per CDR3 protein. These V and J calls originate from TCRdb's pipeline instead of the authors' own analysis. The table lists about 240,000 distinct CDR3 sequences, 20% of them singletons. This sample was included in a study of regulatory T cells in long-lasting Graves disease. Study-level information: Newly diagnosed Graves' patients had taken antithyroid drugs under 3 months. Overall study findings and caveats: Only peripheral blood was studied, not thyroid tissue.

Documented time point: newly diagnosed GD, antithyroid drugs for less than 3 months. PBMCs were the source of the RNA used for TCR sequencing. Each patient gave 7 to 10 milliliters of EDTA-anticoagulated peripheral blood. The sequencing used peripheral blood mononuclear cells (PBMCs), collected at new diagnosis, from a patient treated with antithyroid drugs. The V gene is TRBV7-6, the J gene TRBJ1-1; TRBD1 matches 12 bases. The sequence came from a female donor with Graves disease. The CDR3: CASSLGGQGAAFF. The CDR3 DNA is TGTGCCAGCAGCTTAGGGGGACAGGGGGCGGCTTTCTTT.